This section outlines one T cell receptor (beta chain) sequence together with its context. Its specificity is not known. The data belong to a study of T cells in localized non-small cell lung cancer. Overall study findings and caveats: A median of roughly 55 of the top 100 tumor clones appeared in adjacent lung, which was paired and uninvolved. Clonality of T cells reached its maximum in uninvolved adjacent lung, surpassing tumor. The study sequenced only one region of the tumor. As a result, intratumor heterogeneity could not be excluded and remains possible.

The CDR3 is 13 residues long. The V end was cut by 4 bases, the J end by 5 bases, with 11 bases between. Looked up from germline, CDR1 is SQVTM and CDR2 is ANQGSEA. Sequencing used immunoSEQ multiplex PCR; TCRdb keeps in-frame clones, though not all of them. The sample consists of 48,000 or so clones, 80% to 90% of them appearing once. V gene TRBV29-1 combines with J gene TRBJ1-4, with D tentatively TRBD1 (6 bases). Sequences were derived from peripheral blood, sampled before any cancer treatment. The TCR originated in a male donor at least 60 years old with stage III squamous cell lung carcinoma. CDR3 residues: CSVVVGGNEKLFF. The DNA for the CDR3 is TGCAGCGTTGTAGTAGGGGGGAATGAAAAACTGTTTTTT.